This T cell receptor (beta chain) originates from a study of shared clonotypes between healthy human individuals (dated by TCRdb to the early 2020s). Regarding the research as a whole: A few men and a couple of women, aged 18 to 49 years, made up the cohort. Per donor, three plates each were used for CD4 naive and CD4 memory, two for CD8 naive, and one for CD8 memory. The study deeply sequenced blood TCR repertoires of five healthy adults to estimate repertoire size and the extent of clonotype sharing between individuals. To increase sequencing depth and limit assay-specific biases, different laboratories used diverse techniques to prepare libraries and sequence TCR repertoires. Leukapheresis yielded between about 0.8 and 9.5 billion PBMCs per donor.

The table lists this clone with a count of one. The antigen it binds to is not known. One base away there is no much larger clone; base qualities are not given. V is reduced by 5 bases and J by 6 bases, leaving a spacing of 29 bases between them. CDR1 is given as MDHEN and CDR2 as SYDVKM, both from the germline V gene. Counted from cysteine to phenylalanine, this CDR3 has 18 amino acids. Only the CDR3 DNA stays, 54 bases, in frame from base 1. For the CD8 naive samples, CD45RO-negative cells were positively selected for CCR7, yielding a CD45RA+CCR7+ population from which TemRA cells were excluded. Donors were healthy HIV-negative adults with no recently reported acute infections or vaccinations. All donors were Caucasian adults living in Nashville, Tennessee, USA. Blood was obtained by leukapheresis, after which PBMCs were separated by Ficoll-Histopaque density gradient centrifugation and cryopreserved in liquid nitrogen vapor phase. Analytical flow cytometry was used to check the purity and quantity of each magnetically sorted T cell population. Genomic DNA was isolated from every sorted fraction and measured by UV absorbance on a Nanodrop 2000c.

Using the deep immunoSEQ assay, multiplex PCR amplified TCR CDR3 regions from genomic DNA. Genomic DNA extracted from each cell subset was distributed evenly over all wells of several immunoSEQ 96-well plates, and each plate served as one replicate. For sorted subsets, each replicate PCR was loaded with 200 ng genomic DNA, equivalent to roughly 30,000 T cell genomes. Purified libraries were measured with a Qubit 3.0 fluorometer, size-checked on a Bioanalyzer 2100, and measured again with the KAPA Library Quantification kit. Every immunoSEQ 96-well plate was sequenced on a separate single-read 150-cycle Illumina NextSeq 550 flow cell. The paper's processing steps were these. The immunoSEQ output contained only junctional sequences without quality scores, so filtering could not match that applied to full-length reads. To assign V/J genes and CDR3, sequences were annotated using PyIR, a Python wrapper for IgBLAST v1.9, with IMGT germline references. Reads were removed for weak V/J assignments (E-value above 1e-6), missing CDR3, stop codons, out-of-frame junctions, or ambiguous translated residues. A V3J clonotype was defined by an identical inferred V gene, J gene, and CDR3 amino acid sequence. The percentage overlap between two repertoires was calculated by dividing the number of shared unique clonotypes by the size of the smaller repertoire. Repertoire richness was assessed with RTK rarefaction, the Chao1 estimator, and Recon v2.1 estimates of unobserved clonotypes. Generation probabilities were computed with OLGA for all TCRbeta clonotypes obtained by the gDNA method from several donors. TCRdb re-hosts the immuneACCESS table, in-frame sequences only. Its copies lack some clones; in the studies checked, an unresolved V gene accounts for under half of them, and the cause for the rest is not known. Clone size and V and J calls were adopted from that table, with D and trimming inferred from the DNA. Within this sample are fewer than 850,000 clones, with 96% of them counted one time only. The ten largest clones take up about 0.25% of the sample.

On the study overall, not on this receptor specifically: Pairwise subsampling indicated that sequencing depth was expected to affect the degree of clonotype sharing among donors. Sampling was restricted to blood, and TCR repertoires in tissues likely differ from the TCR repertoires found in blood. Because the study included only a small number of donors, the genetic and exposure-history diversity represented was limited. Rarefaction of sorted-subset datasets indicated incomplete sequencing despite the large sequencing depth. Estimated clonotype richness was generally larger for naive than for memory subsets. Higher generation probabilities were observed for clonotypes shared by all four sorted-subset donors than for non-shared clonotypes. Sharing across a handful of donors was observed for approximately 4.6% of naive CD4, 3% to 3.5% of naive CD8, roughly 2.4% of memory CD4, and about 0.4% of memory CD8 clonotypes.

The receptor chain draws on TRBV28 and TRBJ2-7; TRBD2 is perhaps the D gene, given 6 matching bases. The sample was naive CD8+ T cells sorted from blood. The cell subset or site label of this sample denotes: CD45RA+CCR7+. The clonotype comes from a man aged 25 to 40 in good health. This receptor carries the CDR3 CASSTRFLRGAPGAEQYF. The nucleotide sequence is TGTGCCAGCAGTACTAGATTCCTCCGCGGGGCCCCTGGAGCCGAGCAGTACTTC. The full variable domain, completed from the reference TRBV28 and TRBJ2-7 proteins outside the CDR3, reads DVKVTQSSRYLVKRTGEKVFLECVQDMDHENMFWYRQDPGLGLRLIYFSYDVKMKEKGDIPEGYSVSREKKERFSLILESASTNQTSMYLCASSTRFLRGAPGAEQYFGPGTRLTVT.